This is a list of T cell receptor beta chains from one sample in a study of OX40 agonist ivuxolimab in advanced cancers. Data came from immunoSEQ multiplex PCR; TCRdb stores just in-frame clones and leaves some out. Of some 14,000 clones listed, about 60% are singletons. Sequenced material: CD4+ or CD8+ T cells sorted from blood, taken in a trial of the OX40 agonist ivuxolimab. The receptors originated from an adult with an advanced solid tumor such as melanoma, head and neck, liver or kidney cancer. CDR3s include the opening cysteine and the closing phenylalanine or tryptophan. A D gene is named only where the DNA matches it firmly. Clone size appears in some rows only: once, few, many, or a class for an expanded clone.

j_call v_call clone_size d_call cdr3_nt cdr3_aa
TRBJ2-3 TRBV18 medium-sized TRBD2 TGTGCCAGCTCACCCGGAGCCAGCGGGGTAATGCCTACGCAGTATTTT CASSPGASGVMPTQYF
TRBJ2-7 TRBV29-1 few NA TGCAGCGCGAGTCGGTGGCAGGAATCCTACGAGCAGTACTTC CSASRWQESYEQYF
TRBJ1-2 TRBV7-9 NA NA TGTGCCAGCAGCTTATCAGACCTCTATGGCTACACCTTC CASSLSDLYGYTF
TRBJ2-1 TRBV19 NA NA TGTGCCAGCTCGGTAGGGGACTACAATGAGCAGTTCTTC CASSVGDYNEQFF
TRBJ2-1 TRBV9 medium-sized NA TGTGCCAGCAGCCCCCCCGGGGGGCTCAATGAGCAGTTCTTC CASSPPGGLNEQFF
TRBJ2-7 TRBV4-1 NA NA TGCGCCAGCAGCCATTTGGAGGGTTTCGAGCAGTACTTC CASSHLEGFEQYF
TRBJ2-7 TRBV5-1 medium-sized NA TGCGCCAGCAGTCCGGCAGGGTACGAGCAGTACTTC CASSPAGYEQYF
TRBJ2-5 TRBV28 NA TRBD1 TGTGCCAGCAGTTTGCCCTACGGACAGGAGGAAGAGACCCAGTACTTC CASSLPYGQEEETQYF
TRBJ2-7 TRBV7-6 NA TRBD1 TGTGCCAGCAGCTTAGGTGGGACAGGGGGAGGAGAGCAGTACTTC CASSLGGTGGGEQYF
TRBJ2-7 TRBV4-1 once NA TGCGCCAGCAGCCAAGGTTGGGATCCGGACGGGACCTCCTACGAGCAGTACTTC CASSQGWDPDGTSYEQYF
TRBJ1-2 TRBV28 medium-sized NA TGTGCCAGCAGTTTCCCATTTTATCTGGGAAACTATGGCTACACCTTC CASSFPFYLGNYGYTF
TRBJ2-4 TRBV7-9 NA NA TGTGCCAGCAGCTCCTGGACTCAAAACATTCAGTACTTC CASSSWTQNIQYF
TRBJ2-1 TRBV5-1 NA NA TGCGCCAGCAGCCCTCGACTAGATGAGCAGTTCTTC CASSPRLDEQFF
TRBJ2-1 TRBV4-1 NA TRBD2 TGCGCCAGCAGCCAAGTAGCGGGGCCATACAATGAGCAGTTCTTC CASSQVAGPYNEQFF
TRBJ2-7 TRBV5-4 NA NA TGTGCCAGCAGCTTGGGGGGCTTCTACGAGCAGTACTTC CASSLGGFYEQYF
TRBJ2-7 TRBV11-2 NA NA TGTGCCAGCAGCTTGACCCAGGGATACGAGCAGTACTTC CASSLTQGYEQYF
TRBJ1-6 TRBV7-9 NA NA TGTGCCAGCAGCTTGATTAAATCACCCCTCCACTTT CASSLIKSPLHF
TRBJ2-1 TRBV10-3 NA NA TGTGCCATCAGTGGGGTTTCGGGGGGCCCTCCGCAGCAGTTCTTC CAISGVSGGPPQQFF
TRBJ2-3 TRBV2 few NA TGTGCCAGCAGTGAAGCGCACTGGGGAACCACAGATACGCAGTATTTT CASSEAHWGTTDTQYF
TRBJ1-2 TRBV27 NA TRBD1 TGTGCCAGCAGTTGGACAGGGAACTATGGCTACACCTTC CASSWTGNYGYTF
TRBJ2-7 TRBV4-1 NA NA TGCGCCAGCAGCCAAGCCTCGGACAGTTCCTACGAGCAGTACTTC CASSQASDSSYEQYF
TRBJ2-1 TRBV19 NA NA TGTGCCAGTAGTCCAGAGGGACGGAATGAGCAGTTCTTC CASSPEGRNEQFF
TRBJ2-7 TRBV11-2 NA NA TGTGCCAGCAGCTTAGAGGGTCGGCAGGGATACGACGAGCAGTACTTC CASSLEGRQGYDEQYF
TRBJ2-1 TRBV6-6 once NA TGTGCCAGCATCGCAGGGCTCAATGAGCAGTTCTTC CASIAGLNEQFF
TRBJ2-1 TRBV19 few TRBD1 TGTGCCAGTTCCCCGCAGGGGGCATCCTACAATGAGCAGTTCTTC CASSPQGASYNEQFF
TRBJ1-6 TRBV9 few TRBD1 TGTGCCAGCAGCGGGGACAGAACTAATTCACCCCTCCACTTT CASSGDRTNSPLHF
TRBJ2-4 TRBV4-1 NA NA TGCGCCAGCAGCCACCCAGCCCAAGCCAAAAACATTCAGTACTTC CASSHPAQAKNIQYF
TRBJ2-3 TRBV6-5 NA NA TGTGCCAGCAGTTACACGGCAGGGGAAGATACGCAGTATTTT CASSYTAGEDTQYF
TRBJ1-3 TRBV29-1 NA NA TGCAGCGTTGAAGGCCGGGACGGTAGAAACACCATATATTTT CSVEGRDGRNTIYF
TRBJ1-2 TRBV5-6 once NA TGTGCCAGCAGTTTTCTCGGGGGGCTTGGCTACACCTTC CASSFLGGLGYTF
TRBJ1-5 TRBV5-8 NA NA TGTGCCAGCAGCTCGAACTTCAGGGGCAGCAATCAGCCCCAGCATTTT CASSSNFRGSNQPQHF
TRBJ2-7 TRBV19 NA NA TGTGCCAGTAGTGATGGGACTTCGAGGTTCGAGCAGTACTTC CASSDGTSRFEQYF
TRBJ1-1 TRBV9 NA NA TGTGCCAGCAGCCCGGGAGGTCAGGGTGAAGCTTTCTTT CASSPGGQGEAFF
TRBJ2-1 TRBV4-1 NA TRBD2 TGCGCCAGCAGCCAAGGCTGGGCGCGGGGGGGTAGTAATGAGCAGTTCTTC CASSQGWARGGSNEQFF
TRBJ1-5 TRBV27 NA NA TGTGCCAGCAGTTTGGCAGGCACCTCCAATCAGCCCCAGCATTTT CASSLAGTSNQPQHF
TRBJ2-6 TRBV2 NA NA TGTGCCAGCACGGCTCTGCTCCCTGGGGCCAACGTCCTGACTTTC CASTALLPGANVLTF
TRBJ2-1 TRBV2 NA TRBD2 TGTGCCAGCAGTGGAGCGGGGGGGGCCTACAATGAGCAGTTCTTC CASSGAGGAYNEQFF
TRBJ1-2 TRBV4-1 NA TRBD1 TGCGCCAGCAGCCAAGATCGGACAGGCGGAAACTATGGCTACACCTTC CASSQDRTGGNYGYTF
TRBJ2-1 TRBV10-3 NA TRBD1 TGTGCCATCAGTGAGTCGTCCTCGGACAGGGGGTCCTACAATGAGCAGTTCTTC CAISESSSDRGSYNEQFF
TRBJ2-2 TRBV7-9 NA NA TGTGCCAGCAGCCCTACCGGGACCGCGAACACCGGGGAGCTGTTTTTT CASSPTGTANTGELFF
TRBJ2-7 TRBV7-2 few TRBD2 TGTGCCAGCACCCAACTAGCGCGAGCCGAGCAGTACTTC CASTQLARAEQYF
TRBJ1-5 TRBV9 NA NA TGTGCCAGCAGCCGGGGCTCGGGAGAACAGCCCCAGCATTTT CASSRGSGEQPQHF
TRBJ2-7 TRBV4-1 medium-sized NA TGCGCCAGCAGCCAACGTGCGTCAGAATTATCCTACGAGCAGTACTTC CASSQRASELSYEQYF
TRBJ1-1 TRBV29-1 medium-sized NA TGCAGCGTTGTGCCAGGCCATCTGACTGAAGCTTTCTTT CSVVPGHLTEAFF
TRBJ1-2 TRBV27 few TRBD1 TGTGCCAGCAGCCCTGGGGGACAGACCTATGGCTACACCTTC CASSPGGQTYGYTF
TRBJ2-7 TRBV9 NA NA TGTGCCAGCAGCCCCCGGGGCCGCTACGAGCAGTACTTC CASSPRGRYEQYF